The 23 T cell receptor beta chains given below trace back to one sample, sequenced in a study of sequential checkpoint blockade in melanoma. Treatment meaning: randomized to nivolumab then ipilimumab (arm A) or the reverse (arm B). The data were produced by immunoSEQ multiplex PCR, yet TCRdb's version contains in-frame clones alone and is incomplete. The sample lists some 30,000 clones, around nine tenths seen once, with around 13% in the top ten. Specimen: CD8+ T cells sorted from blood (inferred from file names), collected from a patient given nivolumab and ipilimumab in sequence. These receptors came from a human donor with melanoma.

Written as DNA, the CDR3 is TGTGCCAGCAGTTCCCAGGGATGGGCTGAAGCTTTCTTT. This encodes CASSSQGWAEAFF. This chain connects TRBV6-6 to TRBJ1-1; possible D gene TRBD1, 5 bases. V was clipped by 4 bases and J by 6 bases, with 12 bases between them. The CDR3 has 13 amino acids. Germline assignment: CDR1 MNHNY and CDR2 SVGAGI (reference sequence).

J is TRBJ1-3 and V is TRBV5-1; 7 nucleotides line up with TRBD1. The CDR3 covers 14 residues. With 3 bases clipped from V and 3 bases from J, the junction kept 3 bases outside the gene matches. From germline, CDR1 is SGHRS and CDR2 YFSETQ. The CDR3 loop is CASSSWTGGNTIYF. The DNA for the CDR3 is TGCGCCAGCAGCTCCTGGACAGGTGGAAACACCATATATTTT.

V and J are TRBV2 and TRBJ1-2; TRBD1 might be the D (5 bases). The germline V gene has CDR1 SNHLY and CDR2 FYNNEI. Between the trimmed V and J ends, which lost 3 bases and 7 bases, there was a span of 24 bases. The CDR3 runs to 17 residues. CDR3 DNA sequence: TGTGCCAGCAGTGATTTTCAGGGAACAGGTATCTTGTTTGGCTACACCTTC. Protein: CASSDFQGTGILFGYTF.

This clone was observed a handful of times. The chain couples TRBV5-4 to TRBJ2-3, with TRBD1 as a possible D gene (5 bases). CDR1 and CDR2 from the germline V gene are SGHNT and YYREEE (reference sequence). The CDR3 extends over 15 amino acids. V dropped 5 bases and J dropped 0 bases, with 13 bases sitting between them. CDR3 loop: CASRTGNTSTDTQYF. The CDR3, as DNA: TGTGCCAGCAGAACAGGAAATACTAGCACAGATACGCAGTATTTT.

This chain links TRBV27 with TRBJ2-4; D perhaps matches TRBD1 (6 bases). The CDR3 consists of 16 residues. Germline loops: CDR1 MNHEY, CDR2 SMNVEV (reference sequence). The V and J ends lost 2 bases and 5 bases respectively, with 16 bases between them. Here the CDR3 DNA reads TGTGCCAGCAGTTTAGGGTCAGGGGCTGGCGAAAACATTCAGTACTTC. Translation gives CASSLGSGAGENIQYF.

The V and J genes are TRBV6-5 and TRBJ2-6; D unclear. This CDR3 spans 16 amino acids. Germline assignment: CDR1 MNHEY and CDR2 SVGAGI. Trimming left V 2 bases short and J 0 bases short, with 8 bases between. The chain's CDR3 is CASSYPLDSGANVLTF. In nucleotides, the CDR3 is TGTGCCAGCAGTTACCCCCTAGACTCTGGGGCCAACGTCCTGACTTTC.

The chain has TRBV29-1 and TRBJ2-1; maybe TRBD2 (5 bases). Deletions cut 2 bases from V and 4 bases from J, with 12 bases between. The V gene's germline CDR1 is SQVTM and CDR2 ANQGSEA. This CDR3 is built from 14 residues. The CDR3, as DNA: TGCAGCGTTGAATCAGAGACTATATACAATGAGCAGTTCTTC. Amino acids: CSVESETIYNEQFF.

V and J are TRBV15 and TRBJ1-5, with D possibly being TRBD1 (6 bases). The V and J ends lost 5 bases and 9 bases respectively, with 17 bases between them. The germline V gene has CDR1 LNHNV and CDR2 YYDKDF (reference sequence). The CDR3 is 14 residues long. CDR3 loop: CATSLDRNLRPQHF. The CDR3 bases are TGTGCCACCAGCCTAGACAGGAACCTTCGGCCCCAGCATTTT.

The chain couples TRBV19 to TRBJ1-2; the match to TRBD1 covers 12 bases. Per germline, CDR1 LNHDA and CDR2 SQIVND (reference sequence). V shed 5 bases, J shed 8 bases, and the junction held 15 bases outside the gene matches. The CDR3 runs to 17 residues. The CDR3 DNA sequence: TGTGCCAGTAGTGCGGGGACAGGGGGCGACATGATCGGGGGCTACACCTTC. Its translation: CASSAGTGGDMIGGYTF.

V and J are TRBV5-8 and TRBJ2-3; possible D gene TRBD2, 6 bases. This CDR3 is built from 16 residues. The germline V gene has CDR1 SGHTS and CDR2 YDEGEE. Trimming pared 3 bases from V and 0 bases from J, leaving 14 bases between. This CDR3 is CASSWVGLPSTDTQYF. The CDR3 bases are TGTGCCAGCAGCTGGGTGGGACTCCCTAGCACAGATACGCAGTATTTT. The variable domain in full, with the rest retrieved from reference TRBV5-8 and TRBJ2-3, is EAGVTQSPTHLIKTRGQQATLRCSPISGHTSVYWYQQALGLGLQFLLWYDEGEERNRGNFPPRFSGRQFPNYSSELNVNALELEDSALYLCASSWVGLPSTDTQYFGPGTRLTVL.

This sequence joins TRBV7-9 and TRBJ2-1; TRBD2 matches 13 bases. The CDR3 sequence is 17 residues long. Germline lookup yields CDR1 SEHNR and CDR2 FQNEAQ (reference sequence). V was pared by 4 bases and J by 4 bases, with 7 bases of the junction left unmatched. CDR3 residues: CASSSGLAGDSYNEQFF. CDR3 in DNA: TGTGCCAGCAGCTCTGGACTAGCGGGGGACTCTTACAATGAGCAGTTCTTC.

The rearrangement joins TRBV28 to TRBJ1-6; 9 bases align to TRBD1. The CDR3 is made up of 17 amino acids. Germline CDR1 MDHEN, CDR2 SYDVKM. Unmatched junction bases numbered 11, after V lost 6 bases and J lost 5 bases. As DNA, the CDR3 is TGTGCCAGCAGCCTCTACGGGACAGGGATGCATAATTCACCCCTCCACTTT. It yields the protein CASSLYGTGMHNSPLHF.

The chain is built from TRBV9 and TRBJ2-1; 9 bases match TRBD2. With 3 bases clipped from V and 6 bases from J, the junction kept 4 bases outside the gene matches. CDR1 and CDR2 (germline): SGDLS, YYNGEE. The CDR3 consists of 14 residues. The CDR3 DNA reads as TGTGCCAGCAGCGAAGCGGGGGGCCCCAATGAGCAGTTCTTC. Its protein product is CASSEAGGPNEQFF.

The chain links TRBV29-1 to TRBJ2-5, with D unclear. Deletions cut 6 bases from V and 5 bases from J, with 13 bases between. The CDR3 is 12 residues long. Germline loops: CDR1 SQVTM, CDR2 ANQGSEA. The CDR3 region is CSVIQDSETQYF. The CDR3 DNA reads as TGCAGCGTCATTCAGGATTCGGAGACCCAGTACTTC. Filled out from reference TRBV29-1 and TRBJ2-5, the complete variable domain reads SAVISQKPSRDICQRGTSLTIQCQVDSQVTMMFWYRQQPGQSLTLIATANQGSEATYESGFVIDKFPISRPNLTFSTLTVSNMSPEDSSIYLCSVIQDSETQYFGPGTRLLVL.

The gene calls are TRBV28 and TRBJ2-7; D perhaps matches TRBD1 (6 bases). CDR1 and CDR2 from the germline V gene are MDHEN and SYDVKM. Trimming stripped 5 bases from V and 2 bases from J, with 16 bases between. The CDR3 sequence is 15 residues long. In nucleotides, the CDR3 is TGTGCCAGCAGTGATCTATCACAGGGCCCCTACGAGCAGTACGTC. Translation: CASSDLSQGPYEQYV.

CDR3 DNA: TGTGCCAGCGACGGGGGAGAGACGCAGTATTTT. It yields the protein CASDGGETQYF. The rearrangement uses TRBV27 and TRBJ2-3; possibly TRBD2 for D (6 bases). Germline lookup yields CDR1 MNHEY and CDR2 SMNVEV (reference sequence). This CDR3 is built from 11 residues. V dropped 8 bases and J dropped 9 bases, with 12 bases sitting between them.

This clone was seen only a few times. The V gene is TRBV7-2, the J gene TRBJ2-7, with TRBD1 as a possible D gene (5 bases). Germline lookup yields CDR1 SGHTA and CDR2 FQGNSA. The CDR3 covers 14 residues. Trimming cost V 5 bases and J 1 base, with 12 bases left between them. In DNA, the CDR3 is TGTGCCAGCAGCCCCTGGCAGGGATCCTACGAGCAGTACTTC. Its protein product is CASSPWQGSYEQYF.

CDR3 sequence reads: CASSAGTSGATLGTYNEQFF. The CDR3 nucleotides read TGTGCCAGCAGCGCTGGGACTAGCGGGGCCACCCTAGGAACCTACAATGAGCAGTTCTTC. The rearrangement joins TRBV9 to TRBJ2-1; 13 bases align to TRBD2. CDR3 length equals 20 residues. CDR1 and CDR2 (germline): SGDLS, YYNGEE. V dropped 3 bases and J dropped 2; count of bases not matched to a gene: 14.

This clone has just one count. The chain is built from TRBV11-2 and TRBJ2-5; 10 bases fit TRBD1. The germline V gene encodes CDR1 SGHAT and CDR2 FQNNGV. The CDR3 length is 15 residues. The V and J ends lost 5 bases and 3 bases, in that order; junction bases with no gene match: 6. The CDR3 coding sequence is TGTGCCAGCAGCACCGGGACAGGGGAGGAAGAGACCCAGTACTTC. Amino acid sequence: CASSTGTGEEETQYF.

This chain links TRBV2 with TRBJ2-7, with 10 bases matching TRBD2. The CDR3 extends over 12 amino acids. The junction had 2 bases not matched to a gene; V was cut back by 10 bases and J by 2 bases. Germline V gene sequence: CDR1 SNHLY, CDR2 FYNNEI. CDR3 bases: TGTGCCACGCTAGCGGGGGCCTACGAGCAGTACGTC. Protein product: CATLAGAYEQYV.

The chain employs TRBV7-8 and TRBJ2-7; 7 bases are shared with TRBD1. The germline V gene encodes CDR1 SGHVS and CDR2 FQNEAQ. The trim removed 0 bases at V and 4 bases at J, leaving 3 bases unmatched. This CDR3 spans 14 amino acids. CDR3 sequence reads: CASSLAQTGYEQYV. The CDR3 DNA reads as TGTGCCAGCAGCTTAGCCCAGACAGGGTACGAGCAGTACGTC.

The CDR3 nucleotides are TGTGCCAGCAGTAGATCCTCAACTGAAGCTTTCTTT. Translation: CASSRSSTEAFF. The chain combines TRBV9 with TRBJ1-1; D gene ambiguous. Trimming removed 5 bases from V and 5 bases from J, with 10 bases in between. The CDR3 runs 12 residues. CDR1 is SGDLS and CDR2 is YYNGEE in the germline V gene.

This sequence joins TRBV7-8 and TRBJ2-3; 14 nucleotides agree with TRBD2. The CDR3 contains 17 residues. V gave up 5 bases and J gave up 0 bases; unmatched junction bases: 4. Germline V gives CDR1 SGHVS, CDR2 FQNEAQ. The CDR3 DNA follows: TGTGCCAGCAGCCCGGGACTAGCGGGGGCGAGCACAGATACGCAGTATTTT. This gives the protein CASSPGLAGASTDTQYF. Full variable domain (rest looked up from reference TRBV7-8 and TRBJ2-3): GAGVSQSPRYKVAKRGQDVALRCDPISGHVSLFWYQQALGQGPEFLTYFQNEAQLDKSGLPSDRFFAERPEGSVSTLKIQRTQQEDSAVYLCASSPGLAGASTDTQYFGPGTRLTVL.